This entry describes one T cell receptor beta chain. Its antigen remains unidentified. Germline V gives CDR1 SGHVS, CDR2 FQNEAQ. The CDR3 has 14 residues. Trimming removed 5 bases from V and 5 bases from J, with 13 bases in between. This record comes from a study of PD-1 blockade in classical Hodgkin lymphoma. Data came from immunoSEQ multiplex PCR; TCRdb stores just in-frame clones and leaves some out. The table includes tens of thousands of clones, 81% detected once. Time point reported: cycle 4 day 1 (C4D1), after 5 to 7 weeks of nivolumab. Every single patient, without exception, relapsed after autologous stem cell transplantation, and brentuximab vedotin exposure varied. Best responses included complete response and partial response; otherwise, the best response was progressive disease. The study's findings and limits: CD4+ TCR diversity rose significantly by C4D1, and CD8+ TCR diversity did not.

The specimen was peripheral blood mononuclear cells (PBMCs), collected before the fourth cycle of nivolumab. The receptor comes from a human donor with classical Hodgkin lymphoma. The chain joins TRBV7-8 to TRBJ2-1; D uncertain. The CDR3 region has the DNA TGTGCCAGCAGCCCCACGGGTTCCCACAATGAGCAGTTCTTC. Amino acids: CASSPTGSHNEQFF. The full variable domain, in which reference TRBV7-8 and TRBJ2-1 provide the parts outside the CDR3, is GAGVSQSPRYKVAKRGQDVALRCDPISGHVSLFWYQQALGQGPEFLTYFQNEAQLDKSGLPSDRFFAERPEGSVSTLKIQRTQQEDSAVYLCASSPTGSHNEQFFGPGTRLTVL.